This TCR beta chain was captured by sequencing in a study of cytomegalovirus exposure and HLA in healthy donors. Study in general: From donors who were HLA-typed, an early data release held around 80 million unique TCRs.

Study-level results: In a later analysis, common viral pathogens appeared linked to several of the most significant clusters.

Germline values: CDR1 LNHDA, CDR2 SQIVND (reference sequence). This CDR3 is 14 amino acids long. V gave up 3 bases and J gave up 4 bases; unmatched junction bases: 5. For this clone: The antigen remains unidentified.

As for the donors, each was a healthy bone marrow donor. Primers: 60 Vbeta forward and 13 Jbeta reverse. TCRdb's copy holds only in-frame clones and misses some; the assay was immunoSEQ multiplex PCR. This table has about 190,000 clones, about 84% appearing once. This TCR derives from a man aged 45-60 years in good health and CMV-seronegative. The chain couples TRBV19 to TRBJ2-7; 8 nucleotides align to TRBD1. Sequencing was performed on PBMCs. The CDR3 loop is CASSIRQGWYEQYF. The CDR3 region has the DNA TGTGCCAGTAGTATTCGACAGGGGTGGTACGAGCAGTACTTC.